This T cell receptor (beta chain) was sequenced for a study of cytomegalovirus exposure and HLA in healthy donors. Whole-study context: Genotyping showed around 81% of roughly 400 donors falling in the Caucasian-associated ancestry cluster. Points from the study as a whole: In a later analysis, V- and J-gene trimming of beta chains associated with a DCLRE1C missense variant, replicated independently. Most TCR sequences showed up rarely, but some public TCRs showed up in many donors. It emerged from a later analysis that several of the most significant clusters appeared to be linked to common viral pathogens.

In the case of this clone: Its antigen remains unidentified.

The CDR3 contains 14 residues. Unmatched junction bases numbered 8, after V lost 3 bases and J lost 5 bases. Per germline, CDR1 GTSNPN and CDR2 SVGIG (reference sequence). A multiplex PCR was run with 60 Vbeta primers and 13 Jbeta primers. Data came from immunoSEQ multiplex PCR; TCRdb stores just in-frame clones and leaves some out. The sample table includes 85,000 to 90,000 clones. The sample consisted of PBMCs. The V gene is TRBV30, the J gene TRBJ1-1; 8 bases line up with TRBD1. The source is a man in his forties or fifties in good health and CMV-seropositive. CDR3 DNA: TGTGCCTGGAGCCGCGGACAGGGAGGAACTGAAGCTTTCTTT. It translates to CAWSRGQGGTEAFF.